The clone carrying this T cell receptor (beta chain) qualifies as medium-sized. The data were taken from a study of molecular identifiers for immune sequencing clone quantification. TCRdb reprocessed the PCR reads via MiXCR and lists one record per CDR3 protein. The table has 10,000 or so distinct CDR3 sequences, 20% to 25% seen once; the top ten hold around 1.4%. CDR3 size: 12 residues. The junction had 3 bases not matched to a gene; V was cut back by 5 bases and J by 9 bases. Germline CDR1 and CDR2: SGHNT and YENEEA. The receptor's source is a human donor in good health. Some libraries in this study had Jurkat cell RNA spiked in. Sequences were obtained from naive CD8+ T cells from blood, with Jurkat cell RNA spiked in. Subset reported: FACS-sorted CD8+CD4-CCR7+CD45RA+ naive T cells. This chain uses TRBV11-3 with TRBJ2-1; 8 bases fit TRBD2. The CDR3 region is CASSQTSGEQFF. In DNA form, the CDR3 reads TGTGCCAGCAGCCAAACTAGCGGTGAGCAGTTCTTC.